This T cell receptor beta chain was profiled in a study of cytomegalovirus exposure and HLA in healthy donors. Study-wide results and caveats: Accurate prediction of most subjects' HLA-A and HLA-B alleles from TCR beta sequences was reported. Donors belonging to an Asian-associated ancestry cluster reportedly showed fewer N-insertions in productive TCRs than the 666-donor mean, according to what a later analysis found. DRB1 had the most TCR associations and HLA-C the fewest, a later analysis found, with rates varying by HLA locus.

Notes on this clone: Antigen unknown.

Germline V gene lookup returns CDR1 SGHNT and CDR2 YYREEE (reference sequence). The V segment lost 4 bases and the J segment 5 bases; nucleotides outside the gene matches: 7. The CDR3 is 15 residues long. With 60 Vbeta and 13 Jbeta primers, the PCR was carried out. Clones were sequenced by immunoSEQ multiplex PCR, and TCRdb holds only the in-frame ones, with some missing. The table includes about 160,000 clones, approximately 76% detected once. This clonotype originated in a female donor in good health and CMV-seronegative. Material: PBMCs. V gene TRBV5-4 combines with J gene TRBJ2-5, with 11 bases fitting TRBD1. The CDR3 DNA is TGTGCCAGCAGCGGGTCCGGGACAGGGGGTGAGACCCAGTACTTC. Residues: CASSGSGTGGETQYF.